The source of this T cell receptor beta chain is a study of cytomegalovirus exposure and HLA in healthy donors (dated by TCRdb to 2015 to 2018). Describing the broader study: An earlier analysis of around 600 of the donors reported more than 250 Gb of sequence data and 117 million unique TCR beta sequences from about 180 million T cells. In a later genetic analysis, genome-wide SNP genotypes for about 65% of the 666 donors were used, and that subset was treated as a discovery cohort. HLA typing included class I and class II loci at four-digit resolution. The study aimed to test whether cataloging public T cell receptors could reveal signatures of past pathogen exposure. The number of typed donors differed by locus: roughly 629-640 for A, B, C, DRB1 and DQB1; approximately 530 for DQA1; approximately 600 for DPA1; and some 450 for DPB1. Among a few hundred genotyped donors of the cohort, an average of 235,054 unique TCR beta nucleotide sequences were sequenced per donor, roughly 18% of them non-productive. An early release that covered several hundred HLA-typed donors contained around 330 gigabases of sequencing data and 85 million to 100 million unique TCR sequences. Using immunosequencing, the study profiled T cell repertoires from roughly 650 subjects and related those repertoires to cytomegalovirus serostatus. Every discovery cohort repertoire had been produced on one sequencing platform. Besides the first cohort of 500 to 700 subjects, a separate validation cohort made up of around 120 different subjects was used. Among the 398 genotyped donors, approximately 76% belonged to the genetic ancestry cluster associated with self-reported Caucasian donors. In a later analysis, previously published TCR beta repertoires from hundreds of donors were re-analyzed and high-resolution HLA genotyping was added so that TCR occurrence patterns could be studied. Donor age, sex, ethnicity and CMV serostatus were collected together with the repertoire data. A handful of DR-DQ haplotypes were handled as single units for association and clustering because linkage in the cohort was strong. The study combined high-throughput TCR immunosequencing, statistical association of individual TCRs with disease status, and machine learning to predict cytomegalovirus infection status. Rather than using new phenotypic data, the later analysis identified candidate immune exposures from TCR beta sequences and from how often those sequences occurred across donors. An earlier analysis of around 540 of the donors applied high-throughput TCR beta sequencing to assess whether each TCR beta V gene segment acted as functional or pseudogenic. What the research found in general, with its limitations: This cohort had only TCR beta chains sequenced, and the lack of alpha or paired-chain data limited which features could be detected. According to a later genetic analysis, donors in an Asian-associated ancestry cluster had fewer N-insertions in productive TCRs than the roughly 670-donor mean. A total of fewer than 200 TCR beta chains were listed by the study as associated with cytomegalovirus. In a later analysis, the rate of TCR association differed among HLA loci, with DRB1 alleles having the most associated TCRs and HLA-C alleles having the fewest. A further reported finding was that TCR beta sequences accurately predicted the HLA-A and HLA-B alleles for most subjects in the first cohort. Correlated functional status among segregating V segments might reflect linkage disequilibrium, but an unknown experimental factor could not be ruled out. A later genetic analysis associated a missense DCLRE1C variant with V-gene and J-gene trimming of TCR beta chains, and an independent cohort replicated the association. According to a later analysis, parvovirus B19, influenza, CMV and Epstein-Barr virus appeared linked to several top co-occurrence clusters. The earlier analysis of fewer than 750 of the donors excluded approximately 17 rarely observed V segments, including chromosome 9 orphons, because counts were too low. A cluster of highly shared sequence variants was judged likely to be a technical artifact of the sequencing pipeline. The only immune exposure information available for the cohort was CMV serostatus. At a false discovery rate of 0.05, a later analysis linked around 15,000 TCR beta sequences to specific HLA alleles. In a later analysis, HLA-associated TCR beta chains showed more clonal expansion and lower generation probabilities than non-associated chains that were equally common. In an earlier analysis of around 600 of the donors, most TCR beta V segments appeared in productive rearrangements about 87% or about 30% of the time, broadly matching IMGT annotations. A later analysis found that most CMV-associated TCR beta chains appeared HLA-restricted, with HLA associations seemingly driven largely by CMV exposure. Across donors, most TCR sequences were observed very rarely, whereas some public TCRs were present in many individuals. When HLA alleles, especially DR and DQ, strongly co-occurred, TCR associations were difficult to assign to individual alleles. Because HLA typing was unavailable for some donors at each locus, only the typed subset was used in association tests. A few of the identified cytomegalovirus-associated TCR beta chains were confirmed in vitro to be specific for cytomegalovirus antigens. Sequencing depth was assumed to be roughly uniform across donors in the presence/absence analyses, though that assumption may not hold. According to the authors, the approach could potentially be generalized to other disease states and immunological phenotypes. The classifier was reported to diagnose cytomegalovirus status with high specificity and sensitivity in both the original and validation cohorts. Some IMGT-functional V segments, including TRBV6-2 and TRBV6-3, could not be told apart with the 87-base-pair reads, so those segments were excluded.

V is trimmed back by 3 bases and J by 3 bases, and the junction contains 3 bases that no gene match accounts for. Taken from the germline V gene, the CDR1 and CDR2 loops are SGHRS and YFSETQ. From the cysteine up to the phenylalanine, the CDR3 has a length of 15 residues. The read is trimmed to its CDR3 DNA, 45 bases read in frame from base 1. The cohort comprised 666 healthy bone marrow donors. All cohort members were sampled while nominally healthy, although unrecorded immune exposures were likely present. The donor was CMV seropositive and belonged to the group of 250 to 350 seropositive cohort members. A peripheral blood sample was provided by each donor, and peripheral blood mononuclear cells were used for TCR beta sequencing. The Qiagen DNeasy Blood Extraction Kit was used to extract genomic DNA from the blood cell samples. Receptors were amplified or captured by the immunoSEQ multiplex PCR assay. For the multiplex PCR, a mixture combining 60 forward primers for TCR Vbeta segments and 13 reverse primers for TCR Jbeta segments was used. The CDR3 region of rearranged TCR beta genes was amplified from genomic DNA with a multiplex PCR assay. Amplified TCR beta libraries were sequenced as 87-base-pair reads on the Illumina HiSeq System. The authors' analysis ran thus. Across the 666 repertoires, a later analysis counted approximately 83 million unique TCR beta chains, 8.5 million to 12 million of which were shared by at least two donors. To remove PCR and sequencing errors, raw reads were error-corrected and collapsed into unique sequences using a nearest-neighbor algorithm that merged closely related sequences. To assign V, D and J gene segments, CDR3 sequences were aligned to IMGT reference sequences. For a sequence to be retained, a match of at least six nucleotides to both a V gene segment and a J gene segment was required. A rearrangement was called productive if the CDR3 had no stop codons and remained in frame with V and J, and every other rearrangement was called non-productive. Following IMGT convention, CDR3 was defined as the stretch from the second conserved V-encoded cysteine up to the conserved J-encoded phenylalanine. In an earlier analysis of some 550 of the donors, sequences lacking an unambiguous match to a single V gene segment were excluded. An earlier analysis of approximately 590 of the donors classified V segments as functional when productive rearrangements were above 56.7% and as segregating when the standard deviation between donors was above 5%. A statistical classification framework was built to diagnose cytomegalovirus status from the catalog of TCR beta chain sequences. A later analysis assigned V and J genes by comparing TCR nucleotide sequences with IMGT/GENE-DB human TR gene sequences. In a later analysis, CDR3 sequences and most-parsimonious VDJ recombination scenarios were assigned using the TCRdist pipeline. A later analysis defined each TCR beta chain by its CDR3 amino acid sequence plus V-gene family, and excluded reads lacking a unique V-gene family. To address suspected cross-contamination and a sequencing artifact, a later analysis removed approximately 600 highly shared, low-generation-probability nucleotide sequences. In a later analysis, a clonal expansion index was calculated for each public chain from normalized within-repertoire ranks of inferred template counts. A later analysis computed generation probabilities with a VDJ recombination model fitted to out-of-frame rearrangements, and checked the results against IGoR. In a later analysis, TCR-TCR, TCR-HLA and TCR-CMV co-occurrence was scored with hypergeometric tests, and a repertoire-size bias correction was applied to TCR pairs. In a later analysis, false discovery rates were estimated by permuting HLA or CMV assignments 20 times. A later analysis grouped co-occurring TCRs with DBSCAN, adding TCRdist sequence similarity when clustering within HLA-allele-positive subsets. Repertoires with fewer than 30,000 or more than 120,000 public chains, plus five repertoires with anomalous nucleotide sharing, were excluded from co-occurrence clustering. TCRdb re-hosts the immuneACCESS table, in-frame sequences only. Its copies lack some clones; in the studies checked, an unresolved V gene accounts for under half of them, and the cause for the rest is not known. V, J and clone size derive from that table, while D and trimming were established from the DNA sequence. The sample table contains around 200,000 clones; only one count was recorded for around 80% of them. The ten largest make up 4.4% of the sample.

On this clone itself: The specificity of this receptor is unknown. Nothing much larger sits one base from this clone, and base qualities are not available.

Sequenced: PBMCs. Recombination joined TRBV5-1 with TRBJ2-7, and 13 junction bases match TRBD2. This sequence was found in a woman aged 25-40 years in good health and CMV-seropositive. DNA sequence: TGCGCCAGCAGCTCCCGGACTAGCGGGAGCTACGAGCAGTACTTC. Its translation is CASSSRTSGSYEQYF.